What follows describes a single TCR beta chain. The germline CDR1 and CDR2 sequences are MGHRA and YSYEKL. The CDR3 has 18 amino acids. 60 Vbeta and 13 Jbeta primers were used in PCR. Method: immunoSEQ multiplex PCR; TCRdb's copy keeps in-frame clones and lacks some. The sample lists 120,000 or so clones, about 80% seen once, with around 8.5% in the top ten. This sample was included in a study of cytomegalovirus exposure and HLA in healthy donors. The sample taken for sequencing was PBMCs. The receptor was derived from a woman between 50 and 59 years old in good health and CMV-seropositive. J is TRBJ2-5 and V is TRBV4-1; 13 bases are shared with TRBD2. The end of the DNA is better explained by TRBJ2-7, so the J call may be wrong. The CDR3 DNA reads TGCGCCAGCAGCCCTCGGACTAGCGGGGGCCGCAGCTCCTACGAGCAGTACTTC. It codes for CASSPRTSGGRSSYEQYF.